Following are 18 T cell receptor beta chains from one sample sequenced in a study of cytomegalovirus exposure and HLA in healthy donors. Amplification used 60 Vbeta primers and 13 Jbeta primers. Method: immunoSEQ multiplex PCR; TCRdb's copy keeps in-frame clones and lacks some. Here the sample spans under 150,000 clones, roughly 89% being singletons. Sequenced sample: PBMCs. These receptors originate from a woman aged 25 to 39 in good health and CMV-seronegative.

The gene calls are TRBV5-1 and TRBJ1-2; tentatively, D is TRBD1 (6 bases). The CDR3 consists of 16 residues. Germline V gene lookup returns CDR1 SGHRS and CDR2 YFSETQ. V lost 0 bases and J 2 bases, leaving 14 bases between the germline ends. CDR3 residues: CASSLARGQLNYGYTF. DNA of the CDR3: TGCGCCAGCAGCTTGGCACGCGGACAGTTAAACTATGGCTACACCTTC. The variable domain in full, with the rest retrieved from reference TRBV5-1 and TRBJ1-2, is KAGVTQTPRYLIKTRGQQVTLSCSPISGHRSVSWYQQTPGQGLQFLFEYFSETQRNKGNFPGRFSGRQFSNSRSEMNVSTLELGDSALYLCASSLARGQLNYGYTFGSGTRLTVV.

The gene calls are TRBV30 and TRBJ1-2; a weak D match, TRBD1 (6 bases). V dropped 2 bases and J dropped 0 bases, with 7 bases sitting between them. CDR3 length: 13 amino acids. Germline V CDR1 and CDR2: GTSNPN, SVGIG (reference sequence). CDR3 sequence: CAWSRDTNYGYTF. CDR3 sequence (DNA): TGTGCCTGGAGTCGGGACACTAACTATGGCTACACCTTC.

The chain employs TRBV27 and TRBJ2-3, with no clear D. Germline V gene lookup returns CDR1 MNHEY and CDR2 SMNVEV (reference sequence). The V end was cut by 6 bases, the J end by 2 bases, with 9 bases between. This CDR3 is built from 13 residues. The chain's CDR3 is CASSPVDTDTQYF. DNA for the CDR3: TGTGCCAGCAGCCCCGTAGACACAGATACGCAGTATTTT.

The chain joins TRBV5-5 to TRBJ1-5; 8 bases fit TRBD1. CDR1 SGHKS and CDR2 YYEKEE come from the germline V gene (reference sequence). The trim removed 2 bases at V and 0 bases at J, leaving 10 bases unmatched. CDR3 length: 18 amino acids. CDR3 amino acids: CASSFRQGLLGSNQPQHF. CDR3 in DNA: TGTGCCAGCAGCTTTCGACAGGGGTTGTTGGGTAGCAATCAGCCCCAGCATTTT.

The CDR3 spells CASSLQGRGMVYGYTF. The DNA for the CDR3 is TGTGCCAGCAGCTTACAGGGCAGGGGGATGGTGTATGGCTACACCTTC. The rearrangement links TRBV7-8 to TRBJ1-2; 7 nucleotides match TRBD1. The ends lost 2 bases at V and 5 bases at J; junction bases unmatched: 11. The CDR3 extends over 16 amino acids. Germline CDR1 is SGHVS and CDR2 is FQNEAQ.

The chain is built from TRBV5-5 and TRBJ2-7; D might be TRBD1 (5 bases). Per the germline V gene, CDR1 is SGHKS and CDR2 is YYEKEE (reference sequence). The CDR3 runs to 16 residues. Trimming cost V 1 base and J 2 bases, with 16 bases left between them. The CDR3 sequence is CASSLWGRVGTYEQYF. The CDR3, as DNA: TGTGCCAGCAGCTTGTGGGGCAGGGTAGGGACCTACGAGCAGTACTTC.

The chain uses TRBV5-6 and TRBJ2-5, with TRBD2 matching 11 bases. The germline gives CDR1 SGHDT, CDR2 YYEEEE. The CDR3 loop spans 14 amino acids. The J segment lost 5 bases and the V segment lost 1 base, leaving 1 base of the junction unmatched. Here the CDR3 reads CASSLPSGRETQYF. CDR3 DNA: TGTGCCAGCAGCTTGCCTAGCGGGAGGGAGACCCAGTACTTC.

The chain is built from TRBV7-6 and TRBJ1-2; D might be TRBD1 (5 bases). Trimming stripped 5 bases from V and 5 bases from J, with 15 bases between. CDR1 and CDR2 from the germline V gene are SGHVS and FNYEAQ. The CDR3 loop spans 14 amino acids. CDR3 loop: CASSETPGGYGYTF. The CDR3 DNA reads as TGTGCCAGCAGCGAAACACCCGGGGGTTATGGCTACACCTTC.

The chain recombines TRBV6-5 with TRBJ2-1, with D perhaps TRBD2 (6 bases). Trimming took 0 bases from V and 10 from J, leaving 13 bases between them. This CDR3 region has 14 residues. Germline V gene sequence: CDR1 MNHEY, CDR2 SVGAGI. CDR3 in DNA: TGTGCCAGCAGTTACTCGAAAGCAGGGAGGGAGCAGTTCTTC. Amino acid sequence: CASSYSKAGREQFF.

As for this clone: This CDR3 is also generated by other DNA sequences in the sample. The V gene is TRBV10-3, the J gene TRBJ1-3; no definite D call. V gave up 8 bases and J gave up 0 bases, with 8 bases separating them. This CDR3 comprises 13 residues. Germline-derived CDR1 and CDR2 are ENHRY and SYGVKD. The CDR3, as DNA: TGTGCCATCTCAGGTTACTCTGGAAACACCATATATTTT. It is translated as CAISGYSGNTIYF.

The rearrangement uses TRBV27 and TRBJ2-1; 10 bases map to TRBD2. This CDR3 comprises 15 residues. J gave up 8 bases and V 2 bases, and 6 bases lay outside the gene matches. Germline loops: CDR1 MNHEY, CDR2 SMNVEV (reference sequence). The CDR3 sequence is CASSLSLAGVYEQFF. DNA for the CDR3: TGTGCCAGCAGTTTAAGCCTAGCGGGGGTGTATGAGCAGTTCTTC.

A few counts support this clone. The chain employs TRBV28 and TRBJ2-7; TRBD1 matches at 8 bases. V lost 6 bases and J lost 2; bases outside the gene matches: 12. This CDR3 contains 16 residues. Looked up from germline, CDR1 is MDHEN and CDR2 is SYDVKM. In DNA form, the CDR3 reads TGTGCCAGCAGGCCATCCCGGACAGGGAAGACCTACGAGCAGTACTTC. This sequence encodes CASRPSRTGKTYEQYF.

V gene TRBV4-1 combines with J gene TRBJ1-1; D remains unclear. Trimming removed 5 bases at V and 0 bases at J, with 22 bases between. In germline, CDR1 is MGHRA, CDR2 YSYEKL. The CDR3 is 18 amino acids. CDR3 region: CASSNFYAARKMNTEAFF. The CDR3 bases are TGCGCCAGCAGCAATTTTTACGCCGCGCGAAAGATGAACACTGAAGCTTTCTTT.

The CDR3 loop is CASSKDYPSGSSYNEQFF. CDR3 nucleotides: TGTGCCAGCAGCAAGGACTACCCTAGCGGGAGCTCCTACAATGAGCAGTTCTTC. The genes are TRBV7-9 and TRBJ2-1; the match to TRBD2 covers 10 bases. This CDR3 spans 18 amino acids. Germline lookup yields CDR1 SEHNR and CDR2 FQNEAQ (reference sequence). Trimming cost V 5 bases and J 0 bases; bases outside gene matches: 10. Complete variable domain (other parts from reference TRBV7-9 and TRBJ2-1): DTGVSQNPRHKITKRGQNVTFRCDPISEHNRLYWYRQTLGQGPEFLTYFQNEAQLEKSRLLSDRFSAERPKGSFSTLEIQRTEQGDSAMYLCASSKDYPSGSSYNEQFFGPGTRLTVL.

The chain carries TRBV9 and TRBJ1-4, with D unclear. Germline lookup yields CDR1 SGDLS and CDR2 YYNGEE. This CDR3 contains 15 residues. V gave up 2 bases and J gave up 0 bases, with 8 bases separating them. CDR3 loop: CASSVGLATNEKLFF. The CDR3 nucleotides are TGTGCCAGCAGCGTCGGTCTTGCAACTAATGAAAAACTGTTTTTT.

This clone came up once. The V gene is TRBV6-6, the J gene TRBJ2-2; D not resolved. The CDR3 covers 16 residues. Between the trimmed V and J ends, which lost 6 bases and 4 bases, there was a span of 18 bases. Looked up from germline, CDR1 is MNHNY and CDR2 is SVGAGI (reference sequence). CDR3 nucleotide sequence: TGTGCCAGCAGCTCCCCTATCCGGCAGGCCACCGGGGAGCTGTTTTTT. Translation: CASSSPIRQATGELFF.

The chain combines TRBV7-2 with TRBJ2-2; D might be TRBD2 (6 bases). Looked up from germline, CDR1 is SGHTA and CDR2 is FQGNSA. V was clipped by 1 base and J by 0 bases, with 9 bases between them. The CDR3 covers 16 residues. CDR3 in DNA: TGTGCCAGCAGCTTAGTCGGCGGGGCGAACACCGGGGAGCTGTTTTTT. It encodes CASSLVGGANTGELFF.

V gene TRBV7-2 combines with J gene TRBJ1-2; perhaps TRBD1 as D (5 bases). CDR3 length: 15 amino acids. Germline assignment: CDR1 SGHTA and CDR2 FQGNSA. Trimming pared 3 bases from V and 2 bases from J, leaving 13 bases between. The CDR3 here is CASSLAPQENYGYTF. The DNA for the CDR3 is TGTGCCAGCAGCTTGGCCCCACAGGAGAACTATGGCTACACCTTC.